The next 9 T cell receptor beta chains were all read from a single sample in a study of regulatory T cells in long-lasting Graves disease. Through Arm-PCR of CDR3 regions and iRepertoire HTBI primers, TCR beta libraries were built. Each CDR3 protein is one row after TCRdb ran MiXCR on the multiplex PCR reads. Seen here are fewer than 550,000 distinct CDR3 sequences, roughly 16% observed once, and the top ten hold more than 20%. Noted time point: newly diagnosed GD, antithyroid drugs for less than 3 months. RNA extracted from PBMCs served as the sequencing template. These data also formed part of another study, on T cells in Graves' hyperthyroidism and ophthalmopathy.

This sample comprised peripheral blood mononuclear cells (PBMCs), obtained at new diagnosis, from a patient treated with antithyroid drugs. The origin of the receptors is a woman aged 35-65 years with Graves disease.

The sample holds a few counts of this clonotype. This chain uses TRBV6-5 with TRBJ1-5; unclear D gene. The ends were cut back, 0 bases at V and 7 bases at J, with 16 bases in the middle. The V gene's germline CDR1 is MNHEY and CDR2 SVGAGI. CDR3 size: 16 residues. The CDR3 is CASSYSYSVFGQPQHF. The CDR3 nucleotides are TGTGCCAGCAGTTACTCTTATTCGGTGTTCGGGCAGCCCCAGCATTTT.

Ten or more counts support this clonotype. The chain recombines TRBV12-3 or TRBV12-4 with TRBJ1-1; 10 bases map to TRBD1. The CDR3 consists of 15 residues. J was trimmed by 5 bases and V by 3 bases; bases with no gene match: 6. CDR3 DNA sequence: TGTGCCAGCAGTTTCGGGACAGGGGTTGGAACTGAAGCTTTCTTT. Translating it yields CASSFGTGVGTEAFF.

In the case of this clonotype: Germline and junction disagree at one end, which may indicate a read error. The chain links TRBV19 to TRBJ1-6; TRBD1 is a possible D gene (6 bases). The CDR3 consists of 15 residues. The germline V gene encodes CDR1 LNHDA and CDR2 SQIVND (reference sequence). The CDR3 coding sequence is TGTGCCGGTAGTATAGGGACAAGCCCTTATTCACCCCTCCACTTT. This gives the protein CAGSIGTSPYSPLHF.

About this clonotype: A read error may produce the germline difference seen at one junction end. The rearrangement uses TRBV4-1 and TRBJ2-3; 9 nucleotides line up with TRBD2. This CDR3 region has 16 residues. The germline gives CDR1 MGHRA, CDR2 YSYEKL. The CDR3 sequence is CASSQDVQRGEYTQYF. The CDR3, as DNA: TGTGCCAGCAGCCAAGATGTGCAGCGGGGGGAATATACGCAGTATTTT.

CDR3 DNA: TGCGCCAGCAGCCATGGCACAGGTGGAGATACGCAGTATTTT. Residues: CASSHGTGGDTQYF. The rearrangement uses TRBV4-1 and TRBJ2-3; D might be TRBD1 (5 bases). Trimming pared 3 bases from V and 5 bases from J, leaving 12 bases between. The germline CDR1 and CDR2 sequences are MGHRA and YSYEKL. CDR3 length: 14 residues.

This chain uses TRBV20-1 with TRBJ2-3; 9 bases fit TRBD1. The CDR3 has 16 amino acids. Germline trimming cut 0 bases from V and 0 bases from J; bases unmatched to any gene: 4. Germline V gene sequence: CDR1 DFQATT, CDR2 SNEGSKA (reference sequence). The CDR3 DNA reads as TGCAGTGCTAGAGATTTAGGACAGGGGAGCACAGATACGCAGTATTTT. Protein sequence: CSARDLGQGSTDTQYF.

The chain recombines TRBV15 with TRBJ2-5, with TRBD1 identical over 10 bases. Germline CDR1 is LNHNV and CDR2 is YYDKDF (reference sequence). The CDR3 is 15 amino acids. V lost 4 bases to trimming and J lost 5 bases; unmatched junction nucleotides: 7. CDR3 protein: CATSTLDRGPETQYF. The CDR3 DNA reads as TGTGCCACCAGCACACTCGACAGGGGGCCTGAGACCCAGTACTTC.

CDR3 DNA: TGTGCCAGCAGCCGGGACATTCTACCACGGGAGCAGTACTTC. Translation gives CASSRDILPREQYF. The chain is built from TRBV6-1 and TRBJ2-7; D is possibly TRBD1 (6 bases). This CDR3 has 14 residues. Germline CDR1 is MNHNS and CDR2 is SASEGT. Trimming removed 6 bases from V and 7 bases from J, with 19 bases in between.

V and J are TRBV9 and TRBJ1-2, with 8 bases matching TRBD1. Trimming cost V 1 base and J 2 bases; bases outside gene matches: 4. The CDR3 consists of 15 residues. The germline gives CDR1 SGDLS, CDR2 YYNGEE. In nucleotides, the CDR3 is TGTGCCAGCAGCGTAACAGGACAGGGAAACTATGGCTACACCTTC. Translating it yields CASSVTGQGNYGYTF.